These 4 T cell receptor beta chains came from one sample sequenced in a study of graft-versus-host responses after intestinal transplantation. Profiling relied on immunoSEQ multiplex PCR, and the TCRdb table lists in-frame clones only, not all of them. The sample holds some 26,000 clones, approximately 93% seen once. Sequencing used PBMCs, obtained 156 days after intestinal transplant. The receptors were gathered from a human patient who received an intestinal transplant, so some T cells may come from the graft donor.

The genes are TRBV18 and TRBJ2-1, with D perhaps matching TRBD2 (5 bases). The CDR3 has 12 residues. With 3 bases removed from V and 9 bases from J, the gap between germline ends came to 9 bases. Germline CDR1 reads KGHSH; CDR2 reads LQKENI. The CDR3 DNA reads TGTGCCAGCTCACCGGACTTGAGTGAGCAGTTCTTC. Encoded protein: CASSPDLSEQFF.

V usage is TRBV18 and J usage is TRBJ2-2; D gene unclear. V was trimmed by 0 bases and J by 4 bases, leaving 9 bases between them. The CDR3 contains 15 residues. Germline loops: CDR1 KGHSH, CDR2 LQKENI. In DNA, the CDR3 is TGTGCCAGCTCACCACCGGCCGTGCGCACCGGGGAGCTGTTTTTT. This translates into CASSPPAVRTGELFF.

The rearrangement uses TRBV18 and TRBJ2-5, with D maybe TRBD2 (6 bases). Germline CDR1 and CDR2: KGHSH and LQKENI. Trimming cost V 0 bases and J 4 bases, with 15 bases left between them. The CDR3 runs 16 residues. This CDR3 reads CASSPPTSTRGETQYF. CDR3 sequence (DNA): TGTGCCAGCTCACCACCAACTAGTACGCGGGGAGAGACCCAGTACTTC.

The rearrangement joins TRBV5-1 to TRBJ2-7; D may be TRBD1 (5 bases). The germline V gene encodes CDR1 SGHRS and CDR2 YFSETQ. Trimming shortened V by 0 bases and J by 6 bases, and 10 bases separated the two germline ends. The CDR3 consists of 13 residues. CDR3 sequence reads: CASSLVIGVEQYF. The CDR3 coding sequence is TGCGCCAGCAGCTTGGTTATAGGGGTCGAGCAGTACTTC.